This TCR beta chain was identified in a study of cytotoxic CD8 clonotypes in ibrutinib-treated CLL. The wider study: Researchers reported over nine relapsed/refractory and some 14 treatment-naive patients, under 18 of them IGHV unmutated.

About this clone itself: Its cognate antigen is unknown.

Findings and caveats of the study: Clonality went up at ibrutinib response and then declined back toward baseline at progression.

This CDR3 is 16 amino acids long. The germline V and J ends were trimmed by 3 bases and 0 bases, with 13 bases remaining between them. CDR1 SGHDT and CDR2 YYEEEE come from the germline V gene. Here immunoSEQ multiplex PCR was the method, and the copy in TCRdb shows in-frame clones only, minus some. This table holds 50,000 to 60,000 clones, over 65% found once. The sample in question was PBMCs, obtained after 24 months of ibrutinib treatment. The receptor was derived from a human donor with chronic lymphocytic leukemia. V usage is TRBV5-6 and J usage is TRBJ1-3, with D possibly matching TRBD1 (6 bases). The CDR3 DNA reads TGTGCCAGCAGCTCTAACCCAGGGGTCTCTGGAAACACCATATATTTT. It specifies CASSSNPGVSGNTIYF. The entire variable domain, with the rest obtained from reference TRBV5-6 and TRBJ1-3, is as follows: DAGVTQSPTHLIKTRGQQVTLRCSPKSGHDTVSWYQQALGQGPQFIFQYYEEEERQRGNFPDRFSGHQFPNYSSELNVNALLLGDSALYLCASSSNPGVSGNTIYFGEGSWLTVV.